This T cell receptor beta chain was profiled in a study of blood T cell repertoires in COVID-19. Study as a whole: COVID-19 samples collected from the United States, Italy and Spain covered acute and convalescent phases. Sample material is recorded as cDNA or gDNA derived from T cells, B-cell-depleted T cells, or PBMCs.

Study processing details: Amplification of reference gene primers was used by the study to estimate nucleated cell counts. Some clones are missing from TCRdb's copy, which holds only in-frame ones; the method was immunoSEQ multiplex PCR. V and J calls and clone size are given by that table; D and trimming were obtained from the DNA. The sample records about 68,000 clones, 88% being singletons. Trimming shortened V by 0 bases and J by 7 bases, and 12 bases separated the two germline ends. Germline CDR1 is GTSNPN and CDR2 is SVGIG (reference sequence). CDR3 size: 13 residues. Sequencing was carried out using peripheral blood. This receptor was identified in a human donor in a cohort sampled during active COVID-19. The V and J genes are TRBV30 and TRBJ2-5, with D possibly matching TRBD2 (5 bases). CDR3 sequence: CAWSVGGAGTQYF. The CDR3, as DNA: TGTGCCTGGAGTGTAGGTGGCGCGGGGACCCAGTACTTC. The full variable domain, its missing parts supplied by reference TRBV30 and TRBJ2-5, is SQTIHQWPATLVQPVGSPLSLECTVEGTSNPNLYWYRQAAGRGLQLLFYSVGIGQISSEVPQNLSASRPQDRQFILSSKKLLLSDSGFYLCAWSVGGAGTQYFGPGTRLLVL.